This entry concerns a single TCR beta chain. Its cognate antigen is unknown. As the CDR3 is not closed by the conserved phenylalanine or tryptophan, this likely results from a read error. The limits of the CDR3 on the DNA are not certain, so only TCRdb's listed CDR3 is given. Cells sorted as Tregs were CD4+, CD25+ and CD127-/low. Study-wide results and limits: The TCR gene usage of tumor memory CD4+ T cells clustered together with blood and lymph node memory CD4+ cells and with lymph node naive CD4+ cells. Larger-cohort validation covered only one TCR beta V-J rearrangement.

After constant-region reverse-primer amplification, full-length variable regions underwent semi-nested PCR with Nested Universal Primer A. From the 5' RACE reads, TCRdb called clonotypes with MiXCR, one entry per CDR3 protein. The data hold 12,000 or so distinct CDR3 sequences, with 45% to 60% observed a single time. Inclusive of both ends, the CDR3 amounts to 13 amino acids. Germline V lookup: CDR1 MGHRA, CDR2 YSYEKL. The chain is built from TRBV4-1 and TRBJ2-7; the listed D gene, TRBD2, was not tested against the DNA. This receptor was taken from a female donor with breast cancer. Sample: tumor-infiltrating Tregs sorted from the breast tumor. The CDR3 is CASSPEEGPEQFG.